This T cell receptor beta chain stems from a study of cytomegalovirus exposure and HLA in healthy donors. General observations from the study: Donors were assumed by presence/absence analyses to have roughly uniform sequencing depth. Reports indicated that the classifier achieved high specificity and sensitivity in diagnosing cytomegalovirus status. Certain sequence variants were highly shared and formed a cluster, and this cluster was likely a sequencing artifact.

The PCR used 60 Vbeta and 13 Jbeta primers. Sequencing used immunoSEQ multiplex PCR; TCRdb keeps in-frame clones, though not all of them. Of about 130,000 clones in the sample, roughly four fifths were seen once. As concerns this clone: What it binds is not known.

V dropped 4 bases and J dropped 5; count of bases not matched to a gene: 6. The CDR3 runs 14 residues. Germline V gives CDR1 SGHRS, CDR2 YFSETQ. The rearrangement links TRBV5-1 to TRBJ2-3, with 8 bases fitting TRBD1. Sequenced: PBMCs. The origin of this receptor is a woman in her thirties or forties in good health and CMV-seropositive. CDR3: CASSPRTGLDTQYF. As DNA, the CDR3 is TGCGCCAGCAGCCCCCGGACAGGGCTAGATACGCAGTATTTT.